Each of the 21 T cell receptor beta chains below was sequenced from the same sample in a study of blood T cell repertoires in COVID-19. Libraries were prepared by immunoSEQ multiplex PCR; TCRdb keeps only in-frame clonotypes and omits some of them. Among 250,000 to 350,000 clones listed, around 85% were seen once. The source material was peripheral blood. These receptors all come from a human donor with COVID-19, enrolled during active disease. The donor label of this sample is uncertain.

This chain links TRBV30 with TRBJ1-2; D unresolved. This CDR3 is 15 amino acids long. Trimming removed 0 bases from V and 5 bases from J, with 16 bases in between. The V gene's germline CDR1 is GTSNPN and CDR2 SVGIG (reference sequence). CDR3 bases: TGTGCCTGGAGTGTAGCCGGAACGGGGAGGTATGGCTACACCTTC. This sequence encodes CAWSVAGTGRYGYTF.

The chain is built from TRBV3-1 (or the pseudogene TRBV3-2) and TRBJ1-5; 7 bases fit TRBD1. The germline V gene has CDR1 LGHDT and CDR2 YNNKEL (reference sequence). V lost 1 base and J lost 4; bases outside the gene matches: 4. The CDR3 consists of 15 residues. The CDR3 coding sequence is TGTGCCAGCAGCCAAGTCCCGGACAGGAATCAGCCCCAGCATTTT. It translates to CASSQVPDRNQPQHF.

The chain joins TRBV28 to TRBJ1-1; a possible D gene is TRBD1 (6 bases). The CDR3 loop spans 13 amino acids. Germline CDR1 is MDHEN and CDR2 is SYDVKM. The ends were cut back, 5 bases at V and 5 bases at J, with 12 bases in the middle. The CDR3 nucleotides read TGTGCCAGCAGTGCACAGGGCTGGACTGAAGCTTTCTTT. It codes for CASSAQGWTEAFF.

The CDR3 here is CASSPGGRGRRGTEAFF. In nucleotides, the CDR3 is TGCGCCAGCAGCCCGGGGGGTAGAGGACGTAGGGGAACTGAAGCTTTCTTT. The chain has TRBV4-1 and TRBJ1-1; tentatively, D is TRBD1 (5 bases). This CDR3 is built from 17 residues. V lost 4 bases and J lost 5, with 23 bases in between. Germline V gene data show CDR1 as MGHRA and CDR2 as YSYEKL.

The chain recombines TRBV7-3 with TRBJ2-3; no clear D gene. The CDR3 has 12 amino acids. V gave up 5 bases and J gave up 3 bases, with 6 bases separating them. Germline V gene data show CDR1 as SGHTA and CDR2 as FQGTGA. The CDR3 loop is CASSKSTDTQYF. CDR3 in DNA: TGTGCCAGCAGCAAATCTACAGATACGCAGTATTTT.

V and J are TRBV5-1 and TRBJ2-7; D perhaps matches TRBD2 (6 bases). The germline V and J ends were trimmed by 7 bases and 2 bases, with 13 bases remaining between them. Germline loops: CDR1 SGHRS, CDR2 YFSETQ. The CDR3 sequence is 13 residues long. The CDR3 spells CASGRQATYEQYF. The CDR3 DNA sequence: TGCGCCAGCGGGAGGCAGGCAACCTACGAGCAGTACTTC. Complete variable domain (other parts from reference TRBV5-1 and TRBJ2-7): KAGVTQTPRYLIKTRGQQVTLSCSPISGHRSVSWYQQTPGQGLQFLFEYFSETQRNKGNFPGRFSGRQFSNSRSEMNVSTLELGDSALYLCASGRQATYEQYFGPGTRLTVT.

This chain's CDR3 is CASSEFKGRETQYF. CDR3 nucleotides: TGTGCCAGCAGTGAATTTAAGGGGAGGGAGACCCAGTACTTC. J is TRBJ2-5 and V is TRBV25-1; the D gene is possibly TRBD2 (6 bases). There are 14 residues in the CDR3. V lost 1 base and J 5 bases, leaving 11 bases between the germline ends. CDR1 and CDR2 from the germline V gene are MGHDK and SYGVNS.

The chain combines TRBV30 with TRBJ1-1; D remains ambiguous. CDR3 length equals 14 residues. The V gene lost 3 bases and the J gene lost 0 bases, with 11 bases spanning the gap. The V gene's germline CDR1 is GTSNPN and CDR2 SVGIG (reference sequence). The CDR3 DNA sequence: TGTGCCTGGAGGTTACCCAACATGAACACTGAAGCTTTCTTT. It codes for CAWRLPNMNTEAFF.

This clone came up a few times. V and J are TRBV21-1 and TRBJ1-5; the tabulated D call, TRBD1, remains unverified against the DNA. TRBV21-1 is shown as a pseudogene. CDR3 length equals 12 residues. For the CDR3, the DNA is TGTGCCAGCGGGGAACAGGGACAGCCCCAGCATTTT. It translates to CASGEQGQPQHF.

The genes are TRBV6-1 and TRBJ2-7; D may be TRBD2 (5 bases). V lost 2 bases and J 3 bases, leaving 14 bases between the germline ends. CDR1 and CDR2 from the germline V gene are MNHNS and SASEGT. This CDR3 comprises 15 residues. The CDR3 coding sequence is TGTGCCAGCAGTGAATCCAGCGGCCCTTTCTACGAGCAGTACTTC. Its protein product is CASSESSGPFYEQYF.

This chain links TRBV27 with TRBJ1-1; TRBD1 might be the D (5 bases). This CDR3 region has 15 residues. The V gene lost 6 bases and the J gene lost 6 bases, with 20 bases spanning the gap. In germline, CDR1 is MNHEY, CDR2 SMNVEV (reference sequence). This CDR3 is CASRDTSDYNAEAFF. Written as DNA, the CDR3 is TGTGCCAGCAGGGACACATCCGATTATAACGCTGAAGCTTTCTTT.

This chain connects TRBV18 to TRBJ2-1, with 11 positions matching TRBD2. V lost 5 bases, J lost 5 bases, and 5 bases stayed unmatched. The CDR3 loop spans 15 amino acids. CDR1 is KGHSH, CDR2 LQKENI, per germline. The CDR3 sequence: CASSVGLAGHNEQFF. The CDR3 DNA sequence: TGTGCCAGCTCAGTCGGACTAGCGGGCCACAATGAGCAGTTCTTC.

This clone was seen once. This chain links TRBV29-1 with TRBJ2-2, with D tentatively TRBD1 (5 bases). Trimming shortened V by 0 bases and J by 13 bases, and 15 bases separated the two germline ends. CDR1 and CDR2 from the germline V gene are SQVTM and ANQGSEA. The CDR3 runs 13 residues. DNA of the CDR3: TGCAGCGTTGAAGATCCGAACTCCAGGGCGCTGTTTTTT. Translated: CSVEDPNSRALFF.

CDR3 DNA sequence: TGTGCCAGTAGCCTATCAGGAAGCTCTGGGGGCAGAACAGATACGCAGTATTTT. It is translated as CASSLSGSSGGRTDTQYF. The chain couples TRBV19 to TRBJ2-3, with a possible D match to TRBD1 (6 bases). The CDR3 runs to 18 residues. In germline, CDR1 is LNHDA, CDR2 SQIVND (reference sequence). Trimming took 6 bases from V and 3 from J, leaving 25 bases between them.

The chain couples TRBV10-3 to TRBJ1-3; 7 bases line up with TRBD1. V dropped 6 bases and J dropped 0; count of bases not matched to a gene: 5. The CDR3 runs 15 residues. Germline V gene data show CDR1 as ENHRY and CDR2 as SYGVKD. The CDR3 DNA sequence: TGTGCCATCAGGGAGGGACAGAGCTCTGGAAACACCATATATTTT. Translation gives CAIREGQSSGNTIYF.

V is TRBV5-1 and J is TRBJ2-1; TRBD2 aligns across 11 bases. With V trimmed by 4 bases and J by 4 bases, 7 bases remained unmatched. Looked up from germline, CDR1 is SGHRS and CDR2 is YFSETQ. The CDR3 loop spans 16 amino acids. The DNA of the CDR3 is TGCGCCAGCAGCCCTTTACTAGCGGGGGCGTACAATGAGCAGTTCTTC. Encoded protein: CASSPLLAGAYNEQFF.

The chain is built from TRBV3-1 (or the pseudogene TRBV3-2) and TRBJ1-2; D might be TRBD1 (5 bases). The V and J ends lost 4 bases and 2 bases respectively, with 11 bases between them. CDR3 length: 14 amino acids. Germline lookup yields CDR1 LGHDT and CDR2 YNNKEL (reference sequence). The DNA for the CDR3 is TGTGCCAGCAGCCGAACGACAGTGAACTATGGCTACACCTTC. Its translation is CASSRTTVNYGYTF.

This clone showed up just once. V is TRBV27 and J is TRBJ2-3; tentative D call: TRBD1 (5 bases). CDR3 length: 15 amino acids. The germline CDR1 and CDR2 sequences are MNHEY and SMNVEV (reference sequence). Trimming pared 3 bases from V and 2 bases from J, leaving 12 bases between. CDR3 bases: TGTGCCAGCAGTTTGGGGCTAGTGGACACAGATACGCAGTATTTT. Amino acid sequence: CASSLGLVDTDTQYF.

The chain uses TRBV11-3 and TRBJ2-2, with D tentatively TRBD2 (6 bases). This CDR3 is 16 amino acids long. The ends were cut back, 5 bases at V and 7 bases at J, with 20 bases in the middle. CDR1 SGHNT and CDR2 YENEEA come from the germline V gene. The CDR3 loop is CASSARPGLSVGELFF. CDR3 nucleotide sequence: TGTGCCAGCAGCGCCCGCCCGGGACTTTCTGTCGGGGAGCTGTTTTTT.

The rearrangement joins TRBV7-2 to TRBJ2-7, with D maybe TRBD2 (6 bases). The CDR3 runs to 13 residues. The V and J ends lost 5 bases and 5 bases respectively, with 13 bases between them. Germline values: CDR1 SGHTA, CDR2 FQGNSA. CDR3 nucleotides: TGTGCCAGCAGCCTCATATGGGGGGACGAGCAGTACTTC. This sequence encodes CASSLIWGDEQYF.

V usage is TRBV3-1 (or the pseudogene TRBV3-2) and J usage is TRBJ2-7, with D possibly matching TRBD1 (6 bases). Between the trimmed V and J ends, which lost 0 bases and 2 bases, there was a span of 8 bases. There are 14 residues in the CDR3. CDR1 is LGHDT and CDR2 is YNNKEL in the germline V gene (reference sequence). This CDR3 is CASSQDRGTYEQYF. For the CDR3, the DNA is TGTGCCAGCAGCCAAGACAGGGGTACCTACGAGCAGTACTTC.